This TCR beta chain emerged from a study of beta chain features in type 1 diabetes. Notes on the study in general: Reads derived from cDNA could over-represent cells showing high TCR expression. Among all four CD4+ subsets, Type 1 diabetes patients had TCRB CDR3s that were moderately but significantly shorter.

About this clone: Its antigen is not identified. At the DNA level, this CDR3 is encoded by other sequences in the same sample as well.

Germline CDR1 reads SGHTA; CDR2 reads FQGNSA. This CDR3 is 14 amino acids long. The J segment lost 3 bases and the V segment lost 4 bases, leaving 3 bases of the junction unmatched. cDNA synthesis used the whole RNA isolate, giving expressed TCRB sequences. The average output of naive, central memory and regulatory T cell samples was several million reads. Assay used: immunoSEQ multiplex PCR; TCRdb lists only in-frame clones, some missing. The data show about 170,000 clones, 6% to 9% seen once. The clonotype was recovered from a man between 18 and 29 years old with type 1 diabetes. The sequenced material came from central memory CD4+ T cells from blood. The chain is built from TRBV7-2 and TRBJ2-3, with 8 nucleotides matching TRBD2. Here the CDR3 DNA reads TGTGCCAGCAGCTCAGGACTAGCAACAGATACGCAGTATTTT. Translation gives CASSSGLATDTQYF.